These 28 T cell receptor beta chains came from one sample sequenced in a study of OX40 agonist ivuxolimab in advanced cancers. Here immunoSEQ multiplex PCR was the method, and the copy in TCRdb shows in-frame clones only, minus some. The repertoire holds about 50,000 clones, with approximately 80% as singletons. Sequenced material: CD4+ or CD8+ T cells sorted from blood, taken in a trial of the OX40 agonist ivuxolimab. These receptors were obtained from an adult with an advanced solid tumor such as melanoma, head and neck, liver or kidney cancer.

The V call is TRBV7-8, the J call TRBJ1-1; D is ambiguous. CDR1 and CDR2 (germline): SGHVS, FQNEAQ. The CDR3 runs to 14 residues. V shed 2 bases and J shed 4 bases, with 11 bases lying between them. CDR3 in DNA: TGTGCCAGCAGCTTAATACCGGGGATCACTGAAGCTTTCTTT. This sequence encodes CASSLIPGITEAFF.

This clone was observed a single time. This chain connects TRBV28 to TRBJ1-1; D is perhaps TRBD1 (5 bases). Deletions cut 6 bases from V and 0 bases from J, with 8 bases between. Looked up from germline, CDR1 is MDHEN and CDR2 is SYDVKM. The CDR3 totals 13 residues. In DNA, the CDR3 is TGTGCCAGCAGGGGACGGATGAACACTGAAGCTTTCTTT. Protein: CASRGRMNTEAFF.

Concerning this clone itself: The same CDR3 can be traced to other DNA sequences in this sample. V gene TRBV5-5 combines with J gene TRBJ2-7, with 8 nucleotides matching TRBD1. Germline CDR1 and CDR2: SGHKS and YYEKEE (reference sequence). The CDR3 length is 13 residues. V lost 2 bases to trimming and J lost 2 bases; unmatched junction nucleotides: 0. The CDR3 loop reads CASSLQGAYEQYF. The CDR3 DNA follows: TGTGCCAGCAGCTTACAGGGGGCCTACGAGCAGTACTTC.

The rearrangement links TRBV6-5 to TRBJ2-5, with a possible D match to TRBD2 (5 bases). The J call is uncertain, as TRBJ2-7 better fits the DNA end. Germline V gene sequence: CDR1 MNHEY, CDR2 SVGAGI. CDR3 length: 14 amino acids. The CDR3 spells CATQRWGISYEQYF. For the CDR3, the DNA is TGTGCCACCCAGCGGTGGGGTATCTCCTACGAGCAGTACTTC.

The V gene is TRBV11-2, the J gene TRBJ2-1; D is possibly TRBD1 (6 bases). V gave up 1 base and J gave up 9 bases, with 16 bases separating them. Germline-derived CDR1 and CDR2 are SGHAT and FQNNGV. This CDR3 contains 15 residues. CDR3 nucleotides: TGTGCCAGCAGCTTAGCCCCGAGGCCCAGGGGTGAGCAGTTCTTC. Translation gives CASSLAPRPRGEQFF.

The genes are TRBV5-1 and TRBJ2-5; 7 bases line up with TRBD1. Trimming at V came to 6 bases and at J to 2 bases, leaving 7 bases not matched to a gene. The CDR3 runs 14 residues. The germline gives CDR1 SGHRS, CDR2 YFSETQ. The CDR3 sequence: CASTHTGEQETQYF. The CDR3 nucleotides read TGCGCCAGCACCCATACAGGGGAACAAGAGACCCAGTACTTC.

V gene TRBV7-2 combines with J gene TRBJ2-2; 8 nucleotides line up with TRBD1. Looked up from germline, CDR1 is SGHTA and CDR2 is FQGNSA. This CDR3 has 17 residues. Trimming took 5 bases from V and 4 from J; bases not matched to a gene: 12. CDR3 nucleotides: TGTGCCAGCAGCAGATCCAGGGACAGGAGACTCACCGGGGAGCTGTTTTTT. Protein sequence: CASSRSRDRRLTGELFF.

The V and J genes are TRBV5-1 and TRBJ2-5, with 10 nucleotides matching TRBD2. The CDR3 contains 18 residues. The V and J ends lost 0 bases and 5 bases, in that order; junction bases with no gene match: 13. CDR1 is SGHRS, CDR2 YFSETQ, per germline. The CDR3 reads CASSLDPPSGGPAETQYF. The DNA of the CDR3 is TGCGCCAGCAGCTTGGACCCCCCTAGCGGGGGCCCGGCGGAGACCCAGTACTTC.

The chain couples TRBV7-2 to TRBJ2-7; TRBD2 matches 8 bases. Per the germline V gene, CDR1 is SGHTA and CDR2 is FQGNSA. There are 15 residues in the CDR3. Trimming cost V 5 bases and J 0 bases; bases outside gene matches: 6. CDR3 region: CASSRRSGNSYEQYF. CDR3 sequence (DNA): TGTGCCAGCAGCCGACGTAGCGGGAACTCCTACGAGCAGTACTTC.

The chain carries TRBV6-1 and TRBJ1-2; 12 bases match TRBD1. The germline gives CDR1 MNHNS, CDR2 SASEGT. The CDR3 length is 12 residues. Germline trimming cut 10 bases from V and 8 bases from J; bases unmatched to any gene: 5. The DNA of the CDR3 is TGTGCCACCCAGGGACAGGGGGCCGGCTACACCTTC. It is translated as CATQGQGAGYTF.

In its sample, this clone ranks as medium-sized (0.01 to 0.1%). The chain recombines TRBV28 with TRBJ1-2, with no clear D. CDR1 MDHEN and CDR2 SYDVKM come from the germline V gene. The CDR3 covers 12 residues. V lost 2 bases, J lost 5 bases, and 6 bases lay in between. The CDR3 DNA reads TGTGCCAGCAGTTTACGCCTTTATGGCTACACCTTC. Its translation: CASSLRLYGYTF.

The chain couples TRBV5-1 to TRBJ1-5; 8 bases match TRBD1. CDR3 size: 15 residues. From germline, CDR1 is SGHRS and CDR2 YFSETQ. V lost 0 bases and J lost 7; bases outside the gene matches: 6. The CDR3: CASSLGQGAGQPQHF. The CDR3 nucleotides are TGCGCCAGCAGCTTGGGGCAGGGGGCCGGACAGCCCCAGCATTTT.

The chain carries TRBV6-6 and TRBJ1-2; 7 positions agree with TRBD1. This CDR3 region has 14 residues. V lost 0 bases to trimming and J lost 7 bases; unmatched junction nucleotides: 5. The germline V gene encodes CDR1 MNHNY and CDR2 SVGAGI (reference sequence). As DNA, the CDR3 is TGTGCCAGCAGTTACTCGGAGGGGGCAGGTGGCTACACCTTC. Protein sequence: CASSYSEGAGGYTF.

V is TRBV4-2 and J is TRBJ2-3, with D perhaps TRBD2 (5 bases). Germline CDR1 and CDR2: LGHNA and YNFKEQ. The CDR3 is 14 amino acids. V lost 7 bases, J lost 1 base, and 12 bases lay in between. The CDR3 DNA reads as TGTGCCAGCACGAGAGCGCGGGGCACAGATACGCAGTATTTT. Residues: CASTRARGTDTQYF.

This chain joins TRBV19 and TRBJ2-3; D not resolved. The CDR3 extends over 15 amino acids. V lost 4 bases to trimming and J lost 0 bases, with 11 bases between them. From germline, CDR1 is LNHDA and CDR2 SQIVND (reference sequence). The CDR3 region is CASSSLYGSTDTQYF. DNA for the CDR3: TGTGCCAGTAGTAGCCTTTACGGTAGCACAGATACGCAGTATTTT.

The chain uses TRBV18 and TRBJ1-2; 7 positions match TRBD1. With 5 bases clipped from V and 5 bases from J, the junction kept 8 bases outside the gene matches. This CDR3 has 14 residues. Germline CDR1 reads KGHSH; CDR2 reads LQKENI. The CDR3 bases are TGTGCCAGCTCAACCCTGGACAGGTATTATGGCTACACCTTC. It yields the protein CASSTLDRYYGYTF.

This clone has more than one count but fewer than ten. V gene TRBV7-9 combines with J gene TRBJ2-5; D might be TRBD2 (6 bases). This CDR3 comprises 16 residues. V gave up 5 bases and J gave up 2 bases, with 18 bases separating them. Germline CDR1 reads SEHNR; CDR2 reads FQNEAQ (reference sequence). CDR3 sequence: CASSPLSAGWQETQYF. CDR3 DNA: TGTGCCAGCAGCCCTTTAAGTGCGGGGTGGCAAGAGACCCAGTACTTC.

This sequence joins TRBV2 and TRBJ1-1; D possibly corresponds to TRBD1 (5 bases). The CDR3 runs to 14 residues. The V end lost 1 base, the J end lost 3 bases, and 9 bases lay between the germline ends. The germline V gene encodes CDR1 SNHLY and CDR2 FYNNEI. The CDR3 DNA follows: TGTGCCAGCAGTGAAGTCCAGGGCGACACTGAAGCTTTCTTT. Its protein is CASSEVQGDTEAFF.

This clone occurred once. The chain carries TRBV11-2 and TRBJ1-1; 7 positions match TRBD1. Germline loops: CDR1 SGHAT, CDR2 FQNNGV. This CDR3 contains 12 residues. The trim removed 3 bases at V and 9 bases at J, leaving 4 bases unmatched. The CDR3 reads CASSFTGAQAFF. In DNA, the CDR3 is TGTGCCAGCAGCTTTACAGGGGCGCAAGCTTTCTTT.

This clone was observed a single time. The chain is built from TRBV4-3 and TRBJ1-1, with TRBD1 matching 9 bases. V gave up 0 bases and J gave up 8 bases; unmatched junction bases: 7. The CDR3 runs 15 residues. The germline V gene has CDR1 LGHNA and CDR2 YSLEER. CDR3 sequence: CASSQEILGTGEAFF. The CDR3 DNA is TGCGCCAGCAGCCAAGAAATACTTGGGACAGGGGAAGCTTTCTTT.

The chain employs TRBV7-2 and TRBJ2-5; TRBD2 matches at 7 bases. Germline lookup yields CDR1 SGHTA and CDR2 FQGNSA. V gave up 5 bases and J gave up 6 bases; unmatched junction bases: 12. The CDR3 spans 15 residues. CDR3 sequence: CASSPGGSFGQTQYF. The CDR3 DNA is TGTGCCAGCAGCCCGGGGGGTTCCTTCGGGCAGACCCAGTACTTC.

The gene calls are TRBV6-5 and TRBJ1-1; unclear D gene. The germline V gene encodes CDR1 MNHEY and CDR2 SVGAGI. The ends were cut back, 6 bases at V and 6 bases at J, with 11 bases in the middle. The CDR3 has 12 residues. DNA of the CDR3: TGTGCCAGCAGCCAAGACGGACCTGAAGCTTTCTTT. Its translation is CASSQDGPEAFF.

The rearrangement uses TRBV29-1 and TRBJ1-2; D is unresolved. In germline, CDR1 is SQVTM, CDR2 ANQGSEA. V lost 6 bases, J lost 4 bases, and 12 bases lay in between. The CDR3 covers 12 residues. This chain's CDR3 is CSVDYWGYGYTF. CDR3 nucleotides: TGCAGCGTCGACTATTGGGGCTATGGCTACACCTTC.

The V and J genes are TRBV4-1 and TRBJ2-3; TRBD2 matches 14 bases. The CDR3 is 18 amino acids. With V trimmed by 4 bases and J by 2 bases, 8 bases remained unmatched. Germline loops: CDR1 MGHRA, CDR2 YSYEKL. The CDR3 region is CASSPGLAGGRPTDTQYF. In nucleotides, the CDR3 is TGCGCCAGCAGCCCAGGACTAGCGGGGGGAAGACCCACAGATACGCAGTATTTT.

This rearrangement joins TRBV6-5 to TRBJ2-3; D might be TRBD2 (6 bases). V was shortened by 6 bases and J by 1 base, with 14 bases between the two germline ends. The CDR3 is 15 residues long. Germline-derived CDR1 and CDR2 are MNHEY and SVGAGI. CDR3 in amino acids: CASSLFAGRTDTQYF. In DNA, the CDR3 is TGTGCCAGCAGCCTTTTCGCGGGGCGCACAGATACGCAGTATTTT.

The chain employs TRBV2 and TRBJ2-5; D may be TRBD1 or TRBD2 (5 bases each). Germline CDR1 SNHLY, CDR2 FYNNEI. This CDR3 has 12 residues. The V gene lost 5 bases and the J gene lost 6 bases, with 10 bases spanning the gap. The CDR3, as DNA: TGTGCCAGCAGTTGGGACCTCCAGACCCAGTACTTC. This sequence encodes CASSWDLQTQYF.

J is TRBJ2-5 and V is TRBV28; the D is unclear. Trimming stripped 5 bases from V and 4 bases from J, with 5 bases between. The CDR3 is 11 amino acids. CDR1 and CDR2 (germline): MDHEN, SYDVKM. CDR3 sequence: CASSTGETQYF. The DNA for the CDR3 is TGTGCCAGCAGTACGGGAGAGACCCAGTACTTC.

The chain combines TRBV5-1 with TRBJ2-1; possible D gene TRBD2, 5 bases. There are 15 residues in the CDR3. V lost 0 bases and J 4 bases, leaving 11 bases between the germline ends. Germline V CDR1 and CDR2: SGHRS, YFSETQ. In nucleotides, the CDR3 is TGCGCCAGCAGCTTGGTGCCAGGCGGGTACAATGAGCAGTTCTTC. Its protein product is CASSLVPGGYNEQFF.